Following are 19 T cell receptor beta chains from one sample sequenced in a study of OX40 agonist ivuxolimab in advanced cancers. The assay was immunoSEQ multiplex PCR, and TCRdb's table has in-frame clones only and misses some. The data hold roughly 53,000 clones, with roughly 92% observed a single time. Sequences were derived from CD4+ or CD8+ T cells sorted from blood, sampled in a trial of the OX40 agonist ivuxolimab. Receptors originate from an adult with an advanced solid tumor such as melanoma, head and neck, liver or kidney cancer.

This chain uses TRBV6-6 with TRBJ1-2, with no clear D. The ends were cut back, 2 bases at V and 5 bases at J, with 9 bases in the middle. In germline, CDR1 is MNHNY, CDR2 SVGAGI (reference sequence). The CDR3 contains 13 residues. The DNA of the CDR3 is TGTGCCAGCAGTTACCCAGGCCGGTATGGCTACACCTTC. Translation gives CASSYPGRYGYTF.

The J gene is TRBJ2-1, the V gene TRBV11-3; D is uncertain. Germline V gene lookup returns CDR1 SGHNT and CDR2 YENEEA. V was cut by 5 bases and J by 7 bases, with 18 bases left in between. The CDR3 totals 15 residues. CDR3 sequence reads: CASSHPMGMGNEQFF. The CDR3 nucleotides are TGTGCCAGCAGCCACCCGATGGGGATGGGGAATGAGCAGTTCTTC. The full variable domain, in which reference TRBV11-3 and TRBJ2-1 provide the parts outside the CDR3, is EAGVVQSPRYKIIEKKQPVAFWCNPISGHNTLYWYLQNLGQGPELLIRYENEEAVDDSQLPKDRFSAERLKGVDSTLKIQPAELGDSAVYLCASSHPMGMGNEQFFGPGTRLTVL.

The chain recombines TRBV11-2 with TRBJ2-7; no reliable D call. Trimming stripped 5 bases from V and 6 bases from J, with 8 bases between. The CDR3 is made up of 11 amino acids. Looked up from germline, CDR1 is SGHAT and CDR2 is FQNNGV. CDR3 nucleotides: TGTGCCAGCAGCCAAACACTCGAGCAGTACTTC. Protein product: CASSQTLEQYF.

This rearrangement joins TRBV7-6 to TRBJ2-1; 8 nucleotides agree with TRBD2. The length of the CDR3 is 15 residues. Germline CDR1 reads SGHVS; CDR2 reads FNYEAQ. Trimming removed 4 bases from V and 8 bases from J; junction bases left unmatched: 10. DNA for the CDR3: TGTGCCAGCAGCTCGGCGGGGGGCTGGAACGATGAGCAGTTCTTC. Translation gives CASSSAGGWNDEQFF.

This chain's CDR3 is CASSLRDRGFYGYTF. The CDR3 DNA is TGTGCCAGCAGCTTGCGGGACAGGGGGTTCTATGGCTACACCTTC. The chain uses TRBV7-3 and TRBJ1-2, with 11 bases that match TRBD1. The germline gives CDR1 SGHTA, CDR2 FQGTGA. Germline trimming cut 3 bases from V and 4 bases from J; bases unmatched to any gene: 4. The CDR3 has 15 amino acids.

V usage is TRBV5-1 and J usage is TRBJ2-7; tentatively, D is TRBD2 (5 bases). Germline V lookup: CDR1 SGHRS, CDR2 YFSETQ. CDR3 length equals 14 residues. V was pared by 0 bases and J by 3 bases, with 10 bases between. CDR3 protein: CASSLGGINYEQYF. The CDR3 DNA reads TGCGCCAGCAGCTTGGGAGGGATTAACTACGAGCAGTACTTC.

The chain combines TRBV19 with TRBJ2-1, with D possibly TRBD2 on 5 matching bases. The germline V and J ends were trimmed by 1 base and 8 bases, with 12 bases remaining between them. CDR1 is LNHDA and CDR2 is SQIVND in the germline V gene (reference sequence). The CDR3 contains 14 residues. The CDR3 loop reads CASSIGTPEDEQFF. The CDR3, as DNA: TGTGCCAGTAGTATAGGTACACCGGAGGATGAGCAGTTCTTC.

This rearrangement joins TRBV14 to TRBJ2-1; 15 bases line up with TRBD2. Looked up from germline, CDR1 is SGHDN and CDR2 is FVKESK. The CDR3 loop spans 19 amino acids. J was trimmed by 2 bases and V by 4 bases; bases with no gene match: 9. The CDR3 here is CASSLGLAGGPTPYNEQFF. DNA for the CDR3: TGTGCCAGCAGCCTCGGACTAGCGGGAGGGCCGACGCCCTACAATGAGCAGTTCTTC.

The V and J genes are TRBV28 and TRBJ2-1; D perhaps matches TRBD2 (7 bases). Germline loops: CDR1 MDHEN, CDR2 SYDVKM. CDR3 size: 17 residues. V was clipped by 2 bases and J by 0 bases, with 14 bases between them. Here the CDR3 DNA reads TGTGCCAGCAGTTTACTGGCGGGGGCAAGCTCCTACAATGAGCAGTTCTTC. It is translated as CASSLLAGASSYNEQFF.

The J gene is TRBJ2-7, the V gene TRBV27; 15 positions match TRBD2. The CDR3 has 16 amino acids. V dropped 6 bases and J dropped 4; count of bases not matched to a gene: 7. Per germline, CDR1 MNHEY and CDR2 SMNVEV (reference sequence). CDR3 DNA: TGTGCCAGCAGGAGGACTAGCGGGAGGGAGAAATACGAGCAGTACTTC. Its protein product is CASRRTSGREKYEQYF.

CDR3 region: CASSLRSGSWRNIQYF. The CDR3 coding sequence is TGTGCCAGCAGCTTGAGGAGCGGGAGTTGGAGAAACATTCAGTACTTC. The V gene is TRBV5-6, the J gene TRBJ2-4, with 8 bases fitting TRBD2. The CDR3 sequence is 16 residues long. CDR1 SGHDT and CDR2 YYEEEE come from the germline V gene. The V segment lost 1 base and the J segment 6 bases; nucleotides outside the gene matches: 9.

The rearrangement links TRBV7-2 to TRBJ2-3; D tentatively reads TRBD1 or TRBD2 (5 bases each). Germline V gene lookup returns CDR1 SGHTA and CDR2 FQGNSA. Trimming took 6 bases from V and 4 from J, leaving 17 bases between them. The CDR3 contains 15 residues. The CDR3 DNA reads TGTGCCAGCAGTTCAGGGATCGGAGCGGCAGATACGCAGTATTTT. It encodes CASSSGIGAADTQYF.

The V gene is TRBV7-6, the J gene TRBJ2-7, with D unclear. CDR3 length: 13 amino acids. Germline V lookup: CDR1 SGHVS, CDR2 FNYEAQ. V shed 3 bases and J shed 2 bases, with 8 bases lying between them. The chain's CDR3 is CASSLADTYEQYF. Written as DNA, the CDR3 is TGTGCCAGCAGCTTGGCAGATACCTACGAGCAGTACTTC.

The CDR3 nucleotides read TGTGCCAGCAGCCAACCGTTCGTCAACACAGATACGCAGTATTTT. Its protein is CASSQPFVNTDTQYF. The chain joins TRBV27 to TRBJ2-3, with D unresolved. The CDR3 runs 15 residues. Germline V lookup: CDR1 MNHEY, CDR2 SMNVEV (reference sequence). Deletions cut 6 bases from V and 2 bases from J, with 15 bases between.

This chain links TRBV10-3 with TRBJ2-7, with 11 bases matching TRBD1. The CDR3 is 15 residues long. Germline CDR1 reads ENHRY; CDR2 reads SYGVKD. With 7 bases clipped from V and 0 bases from J, the junction kept 5 bases outside the gene matches. CDR3 DNA sequence: TGTGCCATCAACCCGGGACAGGGGGACTCCTACGAGCAGTACTTC. Its protein product is CAINPGQGDSYEQYF.

The rearrangement links TRBV28 to TRBJ1-2; D not resolved. Germline values: CDR1 MDHEN, CDR2 SYDVKM. There are 14 residues in the CDR3. V was pared by 6 bases and J by 4 bases, with 15 bases between. CDR3 DNA: TGTGCCAGCAGCCCCAGGAATCCGAGCTATGGCTACACCTTC. This gives the protein CASSPRNPSYGYTF.

This clone was counted between two and nine times. The chain is built from TRBV2 and TRBJ1-2; unclear D gene. Trimming stripped 4 bases from V and 2 bases from J, with 5 bases between. The CDR3 loop spans 12 amino acids. From germline, CDR1 is SNHLY and CDR2 FYNNEI. The CDR3 loop reads CASSAVNYGYTF. The CDR3 nucleotides read TGTGCCAGCAGTGCCGTCAACTATGGCTACACCTTC.

The CDR3 loop is CASSQDRGLGNIQYF. In DNA form, the CDR3 reads TGCGCCAGCAGCCAGGACAGGGGGCTGGGAAACATTCAGTACTTC. This chain joins TRBV5-1 and TRBJ2-4; 11 bases fit TRBD1. CDR3 length equals 15 residues. Looked up from germline, CDR1 is SGHRS and CDR2 is YFSETQ. With V trimmed by 4 bases and J by 6 bases, 6 bases remained unmatched.

Turning to this clone: The junction and the germline gene differ at one end; a read error may be behind it. The rearrangement uses TRBV7-9 and TRBJ2-2; TRBD1 agrees at 9 bases. Germline V gene lookup returns CDR1 SEHNR and CDR2 FQNEAQ (reference sequence). The CDR3 has 17 amino acids. The CDR3 DNA reads TGTGTCAGCAGCCCCGGACAGGGGCCGGCGGAGGCCGGGGAGCTGTTTTTT. Translation gives CVSSPGQGPAEAGELFF.